This T cell receptor beta chain was sequenced for a study of pediatric ulcerative colitis. Study-wide context: Disease was pancolitis in fewer than ten and left-sided in two, histology-confirmed. Study outcomes and limitations: This repertoire reflects total lymphocytes rather than subpopulations like regulatory T cells. Two rectal clonotypes were found only in ulcerative colitis patients, all of them.

Profiled with immunoSEQ multiplex PCR; TCRdb holds only in-frame clones, not every one. The sample consists of 60,000 or so clones, 77% of them appearing once. At colonoscopy, a blood sample was also collected. This CDR3 has 15 amino acids. Germline lookup yields CDR1 SGHRS and CDR2 YFSETQ. Germline trimming cut 1 base from V and 1 base from J; bases unmatched to any gene: 4. On this clone: Its antigen remains unidentified.

The chain joins TRBV5-1 to TRBJ1-2; 7 nucleotides align to TRBD1. The receptor was isolated from a boy aged 10-17 years with moderate ulcerative colitis. The sample consisted of blood. The CDR3 DNA follows: TGCGCCAGCAGCTTGAGGGGACAGTTTAACTATGGCTACACCTTC. It yields the protein CASSLRGQFNYGYTF.